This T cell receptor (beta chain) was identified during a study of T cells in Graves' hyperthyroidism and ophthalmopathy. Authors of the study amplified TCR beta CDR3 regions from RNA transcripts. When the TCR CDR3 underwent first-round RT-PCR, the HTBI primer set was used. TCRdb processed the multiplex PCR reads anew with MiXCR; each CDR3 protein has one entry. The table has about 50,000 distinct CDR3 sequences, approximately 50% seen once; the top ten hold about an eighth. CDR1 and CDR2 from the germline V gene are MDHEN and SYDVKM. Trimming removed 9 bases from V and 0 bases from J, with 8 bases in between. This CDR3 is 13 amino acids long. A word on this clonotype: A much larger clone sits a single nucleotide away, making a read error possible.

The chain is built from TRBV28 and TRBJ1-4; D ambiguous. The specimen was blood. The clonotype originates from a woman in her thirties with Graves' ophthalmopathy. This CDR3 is CASDTATNEKLFF. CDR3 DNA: TGTGCCAGTGACACGGCAACTAATGAAAAACTGTTTTTT.